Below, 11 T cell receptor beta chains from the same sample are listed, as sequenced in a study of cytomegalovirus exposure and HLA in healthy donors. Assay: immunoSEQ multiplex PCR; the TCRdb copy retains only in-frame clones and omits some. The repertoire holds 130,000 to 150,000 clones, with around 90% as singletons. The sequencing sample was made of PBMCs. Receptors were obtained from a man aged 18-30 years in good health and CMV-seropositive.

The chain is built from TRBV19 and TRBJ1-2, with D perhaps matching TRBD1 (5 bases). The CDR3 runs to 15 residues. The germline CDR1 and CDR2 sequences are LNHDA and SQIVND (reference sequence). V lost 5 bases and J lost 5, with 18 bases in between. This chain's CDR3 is CASSPDSSLFYGYTF. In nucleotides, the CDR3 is TGTGCCAGTAGTCCCGACAGTTCACTATTTTATGGCTACACCTTC.

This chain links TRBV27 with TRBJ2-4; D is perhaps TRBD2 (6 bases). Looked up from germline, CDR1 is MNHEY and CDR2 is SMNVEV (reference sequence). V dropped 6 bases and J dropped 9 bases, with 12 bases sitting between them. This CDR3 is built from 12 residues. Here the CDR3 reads CASSGGDFIQYF. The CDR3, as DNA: TGTGCCAGCAGCGGGGGAGATTTCATTCAGTACTTC.

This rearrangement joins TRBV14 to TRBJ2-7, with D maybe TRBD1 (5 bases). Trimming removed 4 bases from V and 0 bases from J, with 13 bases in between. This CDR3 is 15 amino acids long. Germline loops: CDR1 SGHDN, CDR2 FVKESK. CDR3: CASSPDSFFSYEQYF. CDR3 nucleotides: TGTGCCAGCAGCCCTGACAGCTTTTTCTCCTACGAGCAGTACTTC.

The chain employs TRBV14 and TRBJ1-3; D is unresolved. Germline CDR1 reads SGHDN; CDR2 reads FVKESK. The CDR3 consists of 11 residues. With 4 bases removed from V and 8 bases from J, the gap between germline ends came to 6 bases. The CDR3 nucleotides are TGTGCCAGCAGCCGCTCGGACACCATATATTTT. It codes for CASSRSDTIYF.

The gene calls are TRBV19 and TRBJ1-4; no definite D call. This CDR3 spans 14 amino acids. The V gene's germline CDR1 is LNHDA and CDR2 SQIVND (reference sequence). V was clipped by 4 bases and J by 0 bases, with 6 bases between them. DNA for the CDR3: TGTGCCAGTAGTACCTATGCAACTAATGAAAAACTGTTTTTT. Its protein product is CASSTYATNEKLFF.

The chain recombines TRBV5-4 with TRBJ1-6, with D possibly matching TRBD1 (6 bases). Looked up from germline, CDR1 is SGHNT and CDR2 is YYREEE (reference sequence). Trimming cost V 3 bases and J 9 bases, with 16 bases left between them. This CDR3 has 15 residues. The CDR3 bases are TGTGCCAGCAGCTCCCGGACAGACGCGCTTTCACCCCTCCACTTT. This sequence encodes CASSSRTDALSPLHF. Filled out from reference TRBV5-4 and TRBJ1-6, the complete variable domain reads ETGVTQSPTHLIKTRGQQVTLRCSSQSGHNTVSWYQQALGQGPQFIFQYYREEENGRGNFPPRFSGLQFPNYSSELNVNALELDDSALYLCASSSRTDALSPLHFGNGTRLTVT.

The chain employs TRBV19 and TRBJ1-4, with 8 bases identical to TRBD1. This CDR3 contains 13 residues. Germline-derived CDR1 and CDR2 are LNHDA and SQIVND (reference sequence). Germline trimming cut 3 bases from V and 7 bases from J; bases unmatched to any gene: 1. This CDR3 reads CASSITGGEKLFF. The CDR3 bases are TGTGCCAGTAGTATTACAGGGGGTGAAAAACTGTTTTTT.

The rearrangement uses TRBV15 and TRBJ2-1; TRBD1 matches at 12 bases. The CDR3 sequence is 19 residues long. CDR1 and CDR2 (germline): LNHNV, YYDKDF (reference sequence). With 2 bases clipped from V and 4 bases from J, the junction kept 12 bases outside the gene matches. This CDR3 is CATSRQQGTGGAGYNEQFF. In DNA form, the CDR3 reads TGTGCCACCAGCAGACAGCAAGGGACAGGGGGCGCAGGGTACAATGAGCAGTTCTTC.

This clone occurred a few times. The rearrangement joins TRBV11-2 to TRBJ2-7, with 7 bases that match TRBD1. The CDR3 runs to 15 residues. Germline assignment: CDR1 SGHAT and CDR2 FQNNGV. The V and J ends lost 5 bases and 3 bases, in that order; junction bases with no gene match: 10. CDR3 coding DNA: TGTGCCAGCAGCCCAATACCCGGGACAGTCTACGAGCAGTACTTC. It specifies CASSPIPGTVYEQYF.

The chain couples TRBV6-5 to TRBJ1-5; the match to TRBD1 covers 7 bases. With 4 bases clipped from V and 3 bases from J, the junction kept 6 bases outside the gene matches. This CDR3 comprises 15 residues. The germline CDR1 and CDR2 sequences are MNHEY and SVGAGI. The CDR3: CASSSGDSHNQPQHF. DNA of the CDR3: TGTGCCAGCAGTTCGGGGGACAGTCACAATCAGCCCCAGCATTTT.

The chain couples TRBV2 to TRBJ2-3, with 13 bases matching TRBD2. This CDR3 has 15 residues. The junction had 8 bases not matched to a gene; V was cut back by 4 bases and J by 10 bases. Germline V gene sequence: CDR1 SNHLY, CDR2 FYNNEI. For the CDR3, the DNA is TGTGCCAGCAGTGGAGCCGTTACTAGCGGGAGGGCGCAGTATTTT. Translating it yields CASSGAVTSGRAQYF.